A selection of T cell receptor beta chains follows, all from one sample in a study of cytomegalovirus exposure and HLA in healthy donors. Sequenced by immunoSEQ multiplex PCR; TCRdb stores in-frame clones only, minus some. The sample shows some 250,000 clones, around 91% of them seen only once. Sequencing was performed on PBMCs. The source is a woman aged 18-29 years in good health and CMV-seronegative. CDR3s include the opening cysteine and the closing phenylalanine or tryptophan. A D gene is named only where the DNA matches it firmly. Clone size is stated in some rows and not others, as once, few, many or a class when expanded.

CDR3 length: 15; J gene: TRBJ1-4; V gene: TRBV7-9; D gene: TRBD1; clone size: NA; CDR3 protein: CASSFTGGAGEKLFF; CDR3 DNA: TGTGCCAGCAGCTTCACAGGGGGCGCGGGTGAAAAACTGTTTTTT
CDR3 length: 13; J gene: TRBJ1-2; V gene: TRBV28; D gene: NA; clone size: NA; CDR3 protein: CASSDRGFYGYTF; CDR3 DNA: TGTGCCAGCAGTGACCGAGGGTTCTATGGCTACACCTTC
CDR3 length: 14; J gene: TRBJ2-3; V gene: TRBV27; D gene: NA; clone size: NA; CDR3 protein: CASSFQGSTDTQYF; CDR3 DNA: TGTGCCAGCAGTTTTCAGGGGAGCACAGATACGCAGTATTTT
CDR3 length: 15; J gene: TRBJ1-5; V gene: TRBV27; D gene: NA; clone size: NA; CDR3 protein: CASSLSGGFDQPQHF; CDR3 DNA: TGTGCCAGCAGTTTATCGGGAGGTTTCGATCAGCCCCAGCATTTT
CDR3 length: 12; J gene: TRBJ1-2; V gene: TRBV7-9; D gene: NA; clone size: NA; CDR3 protein: CASSSDSYGYTF; CDR3 DNA: TGTGCCAGCAGCTCGGACAGCTATGGCTACACCTTC
CDR3 length: 17; J gene: TRBJ1-1; V gene: TRBV5-4; D gene: NA; clone size: NA; CDR3 protein: CASSPPSGTGLATEAFF; CDR3 DNA: TGTGCCAGCAGCCCACCTTCGGGTACAGGGCTGGCCACTGAAGCTTTCTTT
CDR3 length: 15; J gene: TRBJ1-1; V gene: TRBV7-3; D gene: NA; clone size: NA; CDR3 protein: CASSLARPTRFEAFF; CDR3 DNA: TGTGCCAGCAGCCTAGCCCGACCGACCCGGTTTGAAGCTTTCTTT
CDR3 length: 14; J gene: TRBJ1-6; V gene: TRBV5-8; D gene: NA; clone size: NA; CDR3 protein: CASSPRVPNSPLHF; CDR3 DNA: TGTGCCAGCAGCCCCCGGGTCCCAAATTCACCCCTCCACTTT
CDR3 length: 15; J gene: TRBJ1-1; V gene: TRBV29-1; D gene: NA; clone size: NA; CDR3 protein: CSVGGAGNMNTEAFF; CDR3 DNA: TGCAGCGTGGGGGGGGCAGGGAATATGAACACTGAAGCTTTCTTT
CDR3 length: 14; J gene: TRBJ2-3; V gene: TRBV9; D gene: TRBD2; clone size: NA; CDR3 protein: CASSSGGITDTQYF; CDR3 DNA: TGTGCCAGCAGCAGCGGGGGGATCACAGATACGCAGTATTTT
CDR3 length: 16; J gene: TRBJ1-2; V gene: TRBV4-1; D gene: NA; clone size: NA; CDR3 protein: CASSQEWGLANYGYTF; CDR3 DNA: TGCGCCAGCAGCCAAGAATGGGGCTTAGCTAACTATGGCTACACCTTC
CDR3 length: 18; J gene: TRBJ1-5; V gene: TRBV5-1; D gene: TRBD1; clone size: NA; CDR3 protein: CASSLGGSGQGTDQPQHF; CDR3 DNA: TGCGCCAGCAGCTTGGGGGGGTCCGGACAGGGGACGGATCAGCCCCAGCATTTT
CDR3 length: 16; J gene: TRBJ1-4; V gene: TRBV5-1; D gene: NA; clone size: NA; CDR3 protein: CASSSGRTASVEKLFF; CDR3 DNA: TGCGCCAGCAGCTCGGGTCGGACAGCCTCGGTGGAAAAACTGTTTTTT
CDR3 length: 18; J gene: TRBJ2-2; V gene: TRBV11-2; D gene: TRBD2; clone size: NA; CDR3 protein: CASSLDRWASGDAGELFF; CDR3 DNA: TGTGCCAGCAGCTTAGACCGGTGGGCTAGCGGGGATGCCGGGGAGCTGTTTTTT
CDR3 length: 12; J gene: TRBJ2-1; V gene: TRBV27; D gene: NA; clone size: NA; CDR3 protein: CASRAYYNEQFF; CDR3 DNA: TGTGCCAGCAGGGCTTACTACAATGAGCAGTTCTTC
CDR3 length: 13; J gene: TRBJ2-7; V gene: TRBV2; D gene: NA; clone size: few; CDR3 protein: CANLGQGGSEQYF; CDR3 DNA: TGTGCCAACCTAGGCCAGGGAGGATCCGAGCAGTACTTC
CDR3 length: 15; J gene: TRBJ1-1; V gene: TRBV14; D gene: TRBD1; clone size: NA; CDR3 protein: CASSQGWDRGTEAFF; CDR3 DNA: TGTGCCAGCAGCCAAGGTTGGGACAGGGGCACTGAAGCTTTCTTT
CDR3 length: 11; J gene: TRBJ2-7; V gene: TRBV5-6; D gene: NA; clone size: NA; CDR3 protein: CASSSIYEQYF; CDR3 DNA: TGTGCCAGCAGCTCCATCTACGAGCAGTACTTC
CDR3 length: 14; J gene: TRBJ1-4; V gene: TRBV9; D gene: NA; clone size: once; CDR3 protein: CASSVGRANEKLFF; CDR3 DNA: TGTGCCAGCAGCGTAGGGAGGGCCAATGAAAAACTGTTTTTT
CDR3 length: 15; J gene: TRBJ2-1; V gene: TRBV4-1; D gene: NA; clone size: NA; CDR3 protein: CASSTPGQIYNEQFF; CDR3 DNA: TGCGCCAGCAGTACACCGGGACAAATTTACAATGAGCAGTTCTTC
CDR3 length: 12; J gene: TRBJ1-6; V gene: TRBV5-4; D gene: NA; clone size: few; CDR3 protein: CASSLENSPLHF; CDR3 DNA: TGTGCCAGCAGCTTAGAGAATTCACCCCTCCACTTT
CDR3 length: 14; J gene: TRBJ2-1; V gene: TRBV7-2; D gene: NA; clone size: NA; CDR3 protein: CASSSVGSYNEQFF; CDR3 DNA: TGTGCCAGCAGCTCGGTTGGTTCCTACAATGAGCAGTTCTTC
CDR3 length: 14; J gene: TRBJ2-2; V gene: TRBV27; D gene: TRBD2; clone size: NA; CDR3 protein: CASSSAGETGELFF; CDR3 DNA: TGTGCCAGCAGTTCGGCGGGGGAGACCGGGGAGCTGTTTTTT
CDR3 length: 15; J gene: TRBJ1-5; V gene: TRBV6-6; D gene: NA; clone size: NA; CDR3 protein: CASSRNRQGNQPQHF; CDR3 DNA: TGTGCCAGCAGTCGAAACCGACAGGGCAATCAGCCCCAGCATTTT
CDR3 length: 13; J gene: TRBJ1-2; V gene: TRBV28; D gene: NA; clone size: NA; CDR3 protein: CASSVGLLYGYTF; CDR3 DNA: TGTGCCAGCAGTGTGGGACTTCTGTATGGCTACACCTTC
CDR3 length: 14; J gene: TRBJ2-7; V gene: TRBV5-1; D gene: NA; clone size: NA; CDR3 protein: CASSLDGEAYEQYF; CDR3 DNA: TGCGCCAGCAGCTTGGACGGGGAGGCCTACGAGCAGTACTTC
CDR3 length: 13; J gene: TRBJ1-2; V gene: TRBV6-6; D gene: TRBD1; clone size: NA; CDR3 protein: CASSYQGDYGYTF; CDR3 DNA: TGTGCCAGCAGTTACCAGGGGGACTATGGCTACACCTTC
CDR3 length: 14; J gene: TRBJ1-5; V gene: TRBV5-6; D gene: NA; clone size: NA; CDR3 protein: CASSLGGGAQPQHF; CDR3 DNA: TGTGCCAGCAGCTTGGGGGGAGGGGCCCAGCCCCAGCATTTT
CDR3 length: 15; J gene: TRBJ2-7; V gene: TRBV14; D gene: NA; clone size: NA; CDR3 protein: CASAQAPVQPYEQYF; CDR3 DNA: TGTGCCAGCGCGCAGGCTCCCGTACAACCCTACGAGCAGTACTTC
CDR3 length: 15; J gene: TRBJ1-1; V gene: TRBV6-1; D gene: NA; clone size: NA; CDR3 protein: CASRGNVGGKTEAFF; CDR3 DNA: TGTGCCAGCAGGGGAAACGTAGGGGGAAAGACTGAAGCTTTCTTT
CDR3 length: 16; J gene: TRBJ2-5; V gene: TRBV5-1; D gene: NA; clone size: NA; CDR3 protein: CASSPWTGLRVETQYF; CDR3 DNA: TGCGCCAGCAGCCCCTGGACGGGGTTACGGGTAGAGACCCAGTACTTC
CDR3 length: 13; J gene: TRBJ2-4; V gene: TRBV19; D gene: NA; clone size: NA; CDR3 protein: CASSSRAKNIQYF; CDR3 DNA: TGTGCCAGTAGTTCGCGGGCCAAAAACATTCAGTACTTC
CDR3 length: 14; J gene: TRBJ1-3; V gene: TRBV5-1; D gene: NA; clone size: NA; CDR3 protein: CASSLGQFGNTIYF; CDR3 DNA: TGCGCCAGCAGCTTGGGTCAGTTTGGAAACACCATATATTTT
CDR3 length: 16; J gene: TRBJ2-1; V gene: TRBV4-2; D gene: TRBD1; clone size: NA; CDR3 protein: CASSQEGGQVRNEQFF; CDR3 DNA: TGTGCCAGCAGCCAAGAGGGGGGACAGGTTAGAAATGAGCAGTTCTTC
CDR3 length: 15; J gene: TRBJ1-1; V gene: TRBV19; D gene: NA; clone size: NA; CDR3 protein: CASSFAGGHNTEAFF; CDR3 DNA: TGTGCCAGTAGTTTTGCTGGGGGACATAACACTGAAGCTTTCTTT
CDR3 length: 14; J gene: TRBJ2-2; V gene: TRBV4-1; D gene: NA; clone size: NA; CDR3 protein: CASSQRTDTGELFF; CDR3 DNA: TGCGCCAGCAGCCAAAGAACGGACACCGGGGAGCTGTTTTTT
CDR3 length: 12; J gene: TRBJ2-2; V gene: TRBV27; D gene: NA; clone size: NA; CDR3 protein: CATQGNTGELFF; CDR3 DNA: TGTGCCACACAGGGTAACACCGGGGAGCTGTTTTTT
CDR3 length: 18; J gene: TRBJ2-5; V gene: TRBV12-5; D gene: NA; clone size: NA; CDR3 protein: CASGLVQAEPGGQETQYF; CDR3 DNA: TGTGCTAGTGGTTTGGTACAAGCCGAACCGGGCGGGCAGGAGACCCAGTACTTC
CDR3 length: 14; J gene: TRBJ1-1; V gene: TRBV5-4; D gene: NA; clone size: NA; CDR3 protein: CASSLGGSPSEAFF; CDR3 DNA: TGTGCCAGCAGCTTGGGAGGGTCCCCCTCTGAAGCTTTCTTT